This TCR beta chain derives from a study of blood T cells in healthy people across ages. Study in general: Researchers report that template switching captured about one barcoded beta molecule per two T cells. Study-wide results and limits: Observed TCR beta diversity per million T cells went down as age went up. This fall followed a roughly linear course with age. The study lacked donor CMV status, which possibly confounded expanded clonotype changes.

A sample-barcoded 5' primer and a J-beta primer mix were used in a second PCR of roughly 7 to 11 cycles. MiXCR, run by TCRdb on the 5' RACE reads, gives a single entry per CDR3 protein. This sample has around 800,000 distinct CDR3 sequences, with roughly 25% found just once. This clonotype turned up a few times. Its cognate antigen is unknown. This CDR3 comprises 14 residues. V was pared by 2 bases and J by 3 bases, with 8 bases between. The germline CDR1 and CDR2 sequences are LGHNT and FRNRAP. In addition, the sample was reused for a study of T cells of mothers and their children.

This chain links TRBV12-5 with TRBJ2-1; D call uncertain. The sequence was obtained from a boy aged 5 to 17 in good health. The material sequenced was blood. CDR3 sequence (DNA): TGTGCTAGTGGTTTGTGGCCGCGCTACAATGAGCAGTTCTTC. Translation gives CASGLWPRYNEQFF.